The clone carrying this T cell receptor (beta chain) was seen once. Its cognate antigen is unknown. TCRdb's table, derived via immunoSEQ multiplex PCR, lists solely in-frame clones and lacks some. Of under 300,000 clones listed, 76% were seen once; the top ten hold roughly 6%. These data belong to a study of cytotoxic CD8 clonotypes in ibrutinib-treated CLL. Notes on the study in general: The study found baseline clonality above age-matched healthy donors, tracking circulating CD8+ T-cell counts. The public clonotypes identified were infrequent and showed contraction or stability on treatment. Different sampling times were used for sustained-remission and progressing patients.

This CDR3 contains 14 residues. The V segment lost 6 bases and the J segment 2 bases; nucleotides outside the gene matches: 7. Germline loops: CDR1 SGHAT, CDR2 FQNNGV. The chain is built from TRBV11-2 and TRBJ2-7; 7 bases fit TRBD1. This sequence originates from a human donor with chronic lymphocytic leukemia. The sequences come from PBMCs, collected at disease progression, from a patient treated with ibrutinib. CDR3 nucleotides: TGTGCCAGCAGTACAACAGGGGTAGCCTACGAGCAGTACTTC. Translation: CASSTTGVAYEQYF. Full variable domain (remainder filled in from reference TRBV11-2 and TRBJ2-7): EAGVAQSPRYKIIEKRQSVAFWCNPISGHATLYWYQQILGQGPKLLIQFQNNGVVDDSQLPKDRFSAERLKGVDSTLKIQPAKLEDSAVYLCASSTTGVAYEQYFGPGTRLTVT.